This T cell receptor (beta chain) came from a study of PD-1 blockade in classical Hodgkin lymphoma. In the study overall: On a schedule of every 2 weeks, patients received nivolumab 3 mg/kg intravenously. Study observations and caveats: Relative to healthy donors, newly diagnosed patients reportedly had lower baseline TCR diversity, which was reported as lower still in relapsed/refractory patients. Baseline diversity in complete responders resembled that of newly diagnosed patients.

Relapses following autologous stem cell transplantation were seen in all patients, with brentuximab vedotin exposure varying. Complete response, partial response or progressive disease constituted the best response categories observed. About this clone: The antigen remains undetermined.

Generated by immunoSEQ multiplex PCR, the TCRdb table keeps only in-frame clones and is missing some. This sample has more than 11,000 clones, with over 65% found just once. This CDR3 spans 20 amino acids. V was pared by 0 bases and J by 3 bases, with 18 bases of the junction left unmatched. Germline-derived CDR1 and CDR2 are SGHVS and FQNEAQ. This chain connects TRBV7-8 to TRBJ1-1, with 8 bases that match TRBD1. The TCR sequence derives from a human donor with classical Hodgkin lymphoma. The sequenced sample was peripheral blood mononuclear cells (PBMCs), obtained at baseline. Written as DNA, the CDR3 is TGTGCCAGCAGCTTAGCTAGAACATTAAGACAGGGGAGGAAAGACACTGAAGCTTTCTTT. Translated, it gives CASSLARTLRQGRKDTEAFF. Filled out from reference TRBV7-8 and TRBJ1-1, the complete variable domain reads GAGVSQSPRYKVAKRGQDVALRCDPISGHVSLFWYQQALGQGPEFLTYFQNEAQLDKSGLPSDRFFAERPEGSVSTLKIQRTQQEDSAVYLCASSLARTLRQGRKDTEAFFGQGTRLTVV.